Listed below are T cell receptor beta chains from one sample, sequenced in a study of OX40 agonist ivuxolimab in advanced cancers. The method was immunoSEQ multiplex PCR; TCRdb's version includes in-frame clones alone and lacks a portion of them. Here the sample spans 82,000 or so clones, roughly 92% being singletons. Sequenced here: CD4+ or CD8+ T cells sorted from blood, sampled in a trial of the OX40 agonist ivuxolimab. These receptors all stem from an adult with an advanced solid tumor such as melanoma, head and neck, liver or kidney cancer. Both conserved end residues are part of each CDR3. D genes are given only for firm matches.

CDR3 protein	CDR3 DNA	V gene	J gene	D gene
CASGFNQGGINQPQHF	TGTGCTAGTGGTTTTAACCAAGGAGGGATCAATCAGCCCCAGCATTTT	TRBV12-5	TRBJ1-5	-
CASSSWAGELFF	TGCGCCAGCAGTAGCTGGGCCGGGGAGCTGTTTTTT	TRBV10-1	TRBJ2-2	-
CASSFQQGTEAFF	TGCGCCAGCAGCTTTCAACAGGGCACTGAAGCTTTCTTT	TRBV5-1	TRBJ1-1	-
CASSPTGFSGNTIYF	TGTGCCAGCAGTCCGACCGGATTCTCTGGAAACACCATATATTTT	TRBV27	TRBJ1-3	-
CASSRVAGSSTDTQYF	TGCGCCAGCAGCCGAGTGGCGGGGTCGAGCACAGATACGCAGTATTTT	TRBV10-1	TRBJ2-3	-
CAWSVGTGTDTQYF	TGTGCCTGGAGTGTAGGTACCGGCACAGATACGCAGTATTTT	TRBV30	TRBJ2-3	-
CASRPTGGSEQFF	TGTGCCAGCAGGCCGACAGGGGGGAGTGAGCAGTTCTTC	TRBV6-5	TRBJ2-1	TRBD1
CASSQDLATDTQYF	TGTGCCAGCAGCCAAGATCTAGCGACAGATACGCAGTATTTT	TRBV4-2	TRBJ2-3	-
CASSSTGTGETQYF	TGTGCCAGCAGCTCGACAGGAACGGGGGAGACCCAGTACTTC	TRBV7-6	TRBJ2-5	-
CASSLRTSGRARSGEQYF	TGTGCCAGCAGCTTAAGGACTAGCGGGAGGGCCCGGAGTGGCGAGCAGTACTTC	TRBV7-8	TRBJ2-7	TRBD2
CASSLTSGGARETQYF	TGTGCCAGCAGCCTAACTAGCGGGGGGGCCCGTGAGACCCAGTACTTC	TRBV7-3	TRBJ2-5	TRBD2
CASSRGTGALGDNEKLFF	TGTGCCAGCAGTCGGGGGACAGGGGCCCTCGGGGATAATGAAAAACTGTTTTTT	TRBV2	TRBJ1-4	TRBD1
CASSLAVGTGEPGELFF	TGTGCCAGCAGCTTAGCGGTTGGGACAGGGGAACCCGGGGAGCTGTTTTTT	TRBV7-9	TRBJ2-2	TRBD1